These T cell receptor beta chains were read from a single sample in a study of OX40 agonist ivuxolimab in advanced cancers. Clones were read by immunoSEQ multiplex PCR, and TCRdb kept only the in-frame ones, dropping some. Of fewer than 80,000 clones detected, around 80% appear once; the ten largest clones hold 0.9% to 1.4%. The starting material was CD4+ or CD8+ T cells sorted from blood, obtained in a trial of the OX40 agonist ivuxolimab. All receptors come from an adult with an advanced solid tumor such as melanoma, head and neck, liver or kidney cancer. The CDR3 runs from the conserved cysteine through the conserved F or W. The order of the fields is clone size, D gene, J gene, V gene, CDR3 protein, CDR3 DNA. D genes are given only for firm matches. Not every row has a clone size; where given, it reads once, few, many or a size class.

clone size: -; D gene: TRBD2; J gene: TRBJ2-2; V gene: TRBV4-1; CDR3 protein: CASSQDPFSGGLTGELFF; CDR3 DNA: TGCGCCAGCAGCCAAGATCCATTTAGCGGGGGGTTGACCGGGGAGCTGTTTTTT
clone size: -; D gene: TRBD1; J gene: TRBJ1-6; V gene: TRBV7-6; CDR3 protein: CASSLFPSRDRTTDNSPLHF; CDR3 DNA: TGTGCCAGCAGCTTATTTCCCTCCCGGGACAGGACCACAGATAATTCACCCCTCCACTTT
clone size: -; D gene: TRBD1; J gene: TRBJ1-2; V gene: TRBV10-3; CDR3 protein: CAIRGDRGEGGYTF; CDR3 DNA: TGTGCCATCAGGGGGGACAGGGGTGAAGGTGGCTACACCTTC
clone size: -; D gene: TRBD1; J gene: TRBJ1-2; V gene: TRBV19; CDR3 protein: CASNEGAGYGYTF; CDR3 DNA: TGTGCCAGTAATGAGGGGGCCGGCTATGGCTACACCTTC
clone size: once; D gene: -; J gene: TRBJ1-3; V gene: TRBV4-3; CDR3 protein: CASSQGTRTAPGNTIYF; CDR3 DNA: TGCGCCAGCAGCCAAGGGACCAGGACAGCGCCTGGAAACACCATATATTTT
clone size: -; D gene: TRBD2; J gene: TRBJ2-2; V gene: TRBV10-1; CDR3 protein: CASGLVGELFF; CDR3 DNA: TGCGCCAGCGGACTAGTAGGGGAGCTGTTTTTT
clone size: -; D gene: TRBD1; J gene: TRBJ1-1; V gene: TRBV7-9; CDR3 protein: CASSPYSTGIVRTEAFF; CDR3 DNA: TGTGCCAGCAGCCCCTATTCGACAGGGATAGTGCGGACTGAAGCTTTCTTT
clone size: -; D gene: -; J gene: TRBJ2-3; V gene: TRBV5-1; CDR3 protein: CASSFESSTDTQYF; CDR3 DNA: TGCGCCAGCAGCTTTGAGAGTAGCACAGATACGCAGTATTTT
clone size: -; D gene: -; J gene: TRBJ1-6; V gene: TRBV5-4; CDR3 protein: CASSLLGNSPLHF; CDR3 DNA: TGTGCCAGCAGCTTGTTGGGGAATTCACCCCTCCACTTT
clone size: -; D gene: TRBD1; J gene: TRBJ1-4; V gene: TRBV11-2; CDR3 protein: CASSHGGQEDEKLFF; CDR3 DNA: TGTGCCAGCAGCCATGGGGGACAGGAAGATGAAAAACTGTTTTTT
clone size: -; D gene: -; J gene: TRBJ2-1; V gene: TRBV7-2; CDR3 protein: CASSPGGGNEQFF; CDR3 DNA: TGTGCCAGCAGCCCCGGAGGGGGGAATGAGCAGTTCTTC
clone size: -; D gene: -; J gene: TRBJ1-2; V gene: TRBV5-6; CDR3 protein: CASSLGQRYGYTF; CDR3 DNA: TGTGCCAGCAGCTTGGGACAGCGCTATGGCTACACCTTC
clone size: -; D gene: -; J gene: TRBJ2-7; V gene: TRBV12-2; CDR3 protein: CASRRGTSLVYEQYF; CDR3 DNA: TGTGCAAGTCGCCGAGGGACTAGCTTAGTTTACGAGCAGTACTTC
clone size: few; D gene: -; J gene: TRBJ1-2; V gene: TRBV15; CDR3 protein: CATSRDLGQLYGYTF; CDR3 DNA: TGTGCCACCAGCAGAGATCTGGGACAATTGTATGGCTACACCTTC
clone size: once; D gene: -; J gene: TRBJ1-3; V gene: TRBV6-5; CDR3 protein: CASSERGLSGNTIYF; CDR3 DNA: TGTGCCAGCAGCGAACGGGGCCTCTCTGGAAACACCATATATTTT
clone size: -; D gene: -; J gene: TRBJ1-6; V gene: TRBV7-2; CDR3 protein: CASSYQEANSPLHF; CDR3 DNA: TGTGCCAGCAGCTACCAGGAAGCGAATTCACCCCTCCACTTT
clone size: -; D gene: -; J gene: TRBJ1-2; V gene: TRBV5-5; CDR3 protein: CASSPVDGNYGYTF; CDR3 DNA: TGTGCCAGCAGCCCGGTGGACGGCAACTATGGCTACACCTTC
clone size: -; D gene: -; J gene: TRBJ2-4; V gene: TRBV5-4; CDR3 protein: CASSLGTDILAKNIQYF; CDR3 DNA: TGTGCCAGCAGCTTGGGGACAGACATATTAGCCAAAAACATTCAGTACTTC
clone size: -; D gene: -; J gene: TRBJ1-2; V gene: TRBV7-9; CDR3 protein: CASSPQPNYGYTF; CDR3 DNA: TGTGCCAGCAGCCCACAGCCTAACTATGGCTACACCTTC
clone size: -; D gene: -; J gene: TRBJ1-2; V gene: TRBV2; CDR3 protein: CASLVGGSGKDGYTF; CDR3 DNA: TGTGCCTCCCTTGTCGGAGGCAGCGGCAAGGATGGCTACACCTTC
clone size: many; D gene: -; J gene: TRBJ1-2; V gene: TRBV9; CDR3 protein: CASSPPGASYGYTF; CDR3 DNA: TGTGCCAGCAGCCCGCCGGGTGCCAGCTATGGCTACACCTTC
clone size: -; D gene: TRBD1; J gene: TRBJ2-4; V gene: TRBV5-6; CDR3 protein: CASSLLTGGAAKNIQYF; CDR3 DNA: TGTGCCAGCAGTTTACTGACAGGGGGCGCGGCCAAAAACATTCAGTACTTC
clone size: -; D gene: -; J gene: TRBJ2-3; V gene: TRBV6-5; CDR3 protein: CASTHQSGFTDTQYF; CDR3 DNA: TGTGCCAGCACCCACCAGTCGGGTTTCACAGATACGCAGTATTTT
clone size: -; D gene: -; J gene: TRBJ2-3; V gene: TRBV27; CDR3 protein: CASSFRSVDTQYF; CDR3 DNA: TGTGCCAGCAGTTTCCGAAGTGTAGATACGCAGTATTTT
clone size: once; D gene: TRBD1; J gene: TRBJ2-5; V gene: TRBV4-2; CDR3 protein: CASSQGGITGGGETQYF; CDR3 DNA: TGTGCCAGCAGCCAAGGGGGAATTACAGGGGGCGGGGAGACCCAGTACTTC
clone size: -; D gene: TRBD1; J gene: TRBJ1-4; V gene: TRBV19; CDR3 protein: CASSMSGQGLSTNEKLFF; CDR3 DNA: TGTGCCAGTAGTATGTCGGGACAGGGGCTGTCAACTAATGAAAAACTGTTTTTT
clone size: -; D gene: -; J gene: TRBJ1-1; V gene: TRBV27; CDR3 protein: CASSFERNTEAFF; CDR3 DNA: TGTGCCAGCAGTTTCGAGCGGAACACTGAAGCTTTCTTT
clone size: few; D gene: TRBD1; J gene: TRBJ1-6; V gene: TRBV9; CDR3 protein: CASSVGQGVSPLHF; CDR3 DNA: TGTGCCAGCAGCGTGGGACAGGGGGTTTCACCCCTCCACTTT
clone size: -; D gene: -; J gene: TRBJ1-5; V gene: TRBV5-5; CDR3 protein: CASSTDSNQPQHF; CDR3 DNA: TGTGCCAGCAGCACTGACAGCAATCAGCCCCAGCATTTT
clone size: once; D gene: -; J gene: TRBJ1-5; V gene: TRBV6-5; CDR3 protein: CASSYSRTVQPQHF; CDR3 DNA: TGTGCCAGCAGTTACTCAAGGACAGTCCAGCCCCAGCATTTT
clone size: -; D gene: TRBD1; J gene: TRBJ1-2; V gene: TRBV5-8; CDR3 protein: CASSLGTGVAYGYTF; CDR3 DNA: TGTGCCAGCAGCCTCGGGACAGGGGTAGCCTATGGCTACACCTTC
clone size: -; D gene: TRBD1; J gene: TRBJ1-2; V gene: TRBV18; CDR3 protein: CASSRRVSSGGQQQFSYTF; CDR3 DNA: TGTGCCAGCTCACGTCGTGTTTCTTCCGGGGGACAGCAGCAATTTAGCTACACCTTC
clone size: -; D gene: TRBD1; J gene: TRBJ2-3; V gene: TRBV7-3; CDR3 protein: CASSRQGSTDTQYF; CDR3 DNA: TGTGCCAGCAGCAGACAGGGAAGCACAGATACGCAGTATTTT
clone size: once; D gene: -; J gene: TRBJ1-4; V gene: TRBV19; CDR3 protein: CASMRKNEKLFF; CDR3 DNA: TGTGCCAGTATGAGAAAGAATGAAAAACTGTTTTTT
clone size: -; D gene: -; J gene: TRBJ2-7; V gene: TRBV7-2; CDR3 protein: CASSPPRIDEQYF; CDR3 DNA: TGTGCCAGCAGCCCCCCCCGCATCGACGAGCAGTACTTC
clone size: -; D gene: TRBD1; J gene: TRBJ1-2; V gene: TRBV5-4; CDR3 protein: CASSVNHFQGAGYTF; CDR3 DNA: TGTGCCAGCAGTGTGAACCATTTCCAGGGGGCTGGCTACACCTTC
clone size: -; D gene: TRBD2; J gene: TRBJ2-5; V gene: TRBV5-1; CDR3 protein: CASSSGTSLETQYF; CDR3 DNA: TGCGCCAGCAGCTCCGGGACTAGCCTGGAGACCCAGTACTTC
clone size: few; D gene: TRBD1; J gene: TRBJ2-6; V gene: TRBV9; CDR3 protein: CASSAPSWTGAGANVLTF; CDR3 DNA: TGTGCCAGCAGCGCGCCTTCATGGACAGGGGCTGGGGCCAACGTCCTGACTTTC
clone size: -; D gene: TRBD1; J gene: TRBJ2-3; V gene: TRBV10-3; CDR3 protein: CAIMPGQGADTQYF; CDR3 DNA: TGTGCCATCATGCCCGGACAGGGGGCAGATACGCAGTATTTT
clone size: -; D gene: -; J gene: TRBJ1-2; V gene: TRBV5-6; CDR3 protein: CASSRRSSSYGYTF; CDR3 DNA: TGTGCCAGCAGTCGGAGGTCCTCCTCTTATGGCTACACCTTC
clone size: few; D gene: -; J gene: TRBJ2-7; V gene: TRBV4-3; CDR3 protein: CASSQERGTYEQYF; CDR3 DNA: TGCGCCAGCAGCCAAGAAAGAGGCACTTACGAGCAGTACTTC
clone size: -; D gene: TRBD1; J gene: TRBJ1-4; V gene: TRBV7-9; CDR3 protein: CASRRTGGAYEKLFF; CDR3 DNA: TGTGCCAGCAGACGAACAGGGGGCGCTTATGAAAAACTGTTTTTT
clone size: -; D gene: -; J gene: TRBJ2-2; V gene: TRBV5-1; CDR3 protein: CASDGKNTGELFF; CDR3 DNA: TGCGCCAGCGATGGCAAGAACACCGGGGAGCTGTTTTTT
clone size: -; D gene: -; J gene: TRBJ1-2; V gene: TRBV5-8; CDR3 protein: CASTGIGDGGYTF; CDR3 DNA: TGTGCCAGCACCGGAATAGGGGATGGCGGCTACACCTTC
clone size: -; D gene: TRBD1; J gene: TRBJ1-5; V gene: TRBV18; CDR3 protein: CASSPDRAGSGNQPQHF; CDR3 DNA: TGTGCCAGCTCACCCGACAGGGCAGGGTCAGGCAATCAGCCCCAGCATTTT
clone size: -; D gene: TRBD1; J gene: TRBJ1-2; V gene: TRBV9; CDR3 protein: CASSVTGRGNYGYTF; CDR3 DNA: TGTGCCAGCAGCGTAACAGGCAGGGGGAACTATGGCTACACCTTC
clone size: -; D gene: -; J gene: TRBJ2-7; V gene: TRBV6-1; CDR3 protein: CASSDFPGGYEQYF; CDR3 DNA: TGTGCCAGCAGTGATTTTCCTGGAGGTTACGAGCAGTACTTC
clone size: once; D gene: TRBD1; J gene: TRBJ1-2; V gene: TRBV19; CDR3 protein: CASSRLTGGVYGYTF; CDR3 DNA: TGTGCCAGTAGTAGATTGACAGGGGGCGTCTATGGCTACACCTTC
clone size: -; D gene: -; J gene: TRBJ1-1; V gene: TRBV7-9; CDR3 protein: CASSLVRGLNTEAFF; CDR3 DNA: TGTGCCAGCAGCTTAGTTCGGGGGTTGAACACTGAAGCTTTCTTT
clone size: -; D gene: TRBD1; J gene: TRBJ2-2; V gene: TRBV10-3; CDR3 protein: CAISESRGLNTGELFF; CDR3 DNA: TGTGCCATCAGTGAGTCCAGGGGGCTGAACACCGGGGAGCTGTTTTTT
clone size: -; D gene: -; J gene: TRBJ2-3; V gene: TRBV6-6; CDR3 protein: CASSYSRVTQYF; CDR3 DNA: TGTGCCAGCAGTTACTCGCGGGTTACGCAGTATTTT
clone size: once; D gene: TRBD2; J gene: TRBJ2-6; V gene: TRBV10-1; CDR3 protein: CASSVSLAGGTGSGANVLTF; CDR3 DNA: TGCGCCAGCAGTGTTTCGCTAGCGGGGGGTACCGGCTCTGGGGCCAACGTCCTGACTTTC
clone size: few; D gene: -; J gene: TRBJ1-1; V gene: TRBV5-1; CDR3 protein: CASSLALGAEAFF; CDR3 DNA: TGCGCCAGCAGCTTGGCCTTGGGGGCTGAAGCTTTCTTT
clone size: -; D gene: -; J gene: TRBJ1-1; V gene: TRBV11-3; CDR3 protein: CASSPRDTTNTEAFF; CDR3 DNA: TGTGCCAGCAGCCCGAGGGACACTACGAACACTGAAGCTTTCTTT
clone size: -; D gene: TRBD1; J gene: TRBJ2-5; V gene: TRBV2; CDR3 protein: CASSPGQSQETQYF; CDR3 DNA: TGTGCCAGCAGTCCGGGACAGTCCCAAGAGACCCAGTACTTC